This TCR beta chain was sequenced for a study of blood T cell repertoires in COVID-19. Germline CDR1 reads WNHNN; CDR2 reads SYGVQD (reference sequence). V lost 6 bases, J lost 5 bases, and 14 bases lay in between. The CDR3 loop spans 15 amino acids. Method: immunoSEQ multiplex PCR; TCRdb's copy keeps in-frame clones and lacks some. The table records about 140,000 clones, about 85% of them present only once. The V call is TRBV10-1, the J call TRBJ1-6; possible D gene TRBD1, 6 bases. This sequence was found in a human donor with COVID-19, enrolled during active disease. The donor label of this sample is uncertain. Sequenced material: peripheral blood. The CDR3 here is CASRKNHRDNSPLHF. In DNA, the CDR3 is TGCGCCAGCAGGAAAAACCACAGGGATAATTCACCCCTCCACTTT.